These 21 T cell receptor beta chains originate from one sample sequenced in a study of blood T cell repertoires in COVID-19. Clones were sequenced by immunoSEQ multiplex PCR, and TCRdb holds only the in-frame ones, with some missing. The repertoire includes 65,000 to 95,000 clones, over 75% of them detected once, and 12% sits in the top ten. Sequenced material: peripheral blood. These receptors were collected from a man in his 70s with active or convalescent COVID-19.

The chain carries TRBV28 and TRBJ2-3; TRBD1 might be the D (5 bases). The V and J ends lost 5 bases and 5 bases respectively, with 14 bases between them. The CDR3 length is 14 residues. Germline V CDR1 and CDR2: MDHEN, SYDVKM. The CDR3: CASSDPGYGDTQYF. Written as DNA, the CDR3 is TGTGCCAGCAGTGACCCAGGGTACGGAGATACGCAGTATTTT.

The J gene is TRBJ1-2, the V gene TRBV27; tentatively, D is TRBD1 (5 bases). Trimming shortened V by 2 bases and J by 6 bases, and 10 bases separated the two germline ends. Germline V gene sequence: CDR1 MNHEY, CDR2 SMNVEV (reference sequence). This CDR3 comprises 13 residues. The chain's CDR3 is CASSLRGGDGYTF. The CDR3 DNA sequence: TGTGCCAGCAGTTTACGGGGGGGGGATGGCTACACCTTC.

The chain joins TRBV5-6 to TRBJ2-6; possibly TRBD1 for D (6 bases). This CDR3 spans 17 amino acids. Looked up from germline, CDR1 is SGHDT and CDR2 is YYEEEE. The V end was cut by 3 bases, the J end by 0 bases, with 13 bases between. CDR3 sequence (DNA): TGTGCCAGCAGCTCCACGGACAGAAGCTCTGGGGCCAACGTCCTGACTTTC. Its translation: CASSSTDRSSGANVLTF. Filled out from reference TRBV5-6 and TRBJ2-6, the complete variable domain reads DAGVTQSPTHLIKTRGQQVTLRCSPKSGHDTVSWYQQALGQGPQFIFQYYEEEERQRGNFPDRFSGHQFPNYSSELNVNALLLGDSALYLCASSSTDRSSGANVLTFGAGSRLTVL.

The chain employs TRBV27 and TRBJ2-3, with D tentatively TRBD2 (7 bases). Germline CDR1 MNHEY, CDR2 SMNVEV (reference sequence). Deletions cut 2 bases from V and 6 bases from J, with 15 bases between. The CDR3 is 15 residues long. CDR3 in DNA: TGTGCCAGCAGTTTAGGTGGGGGGGCCCCGGATACGCAGTATTTT. Its protein product is CASSLGGGAPDTQYF.

The V and J genes are TRBV19 and TRBJ1-4, with D possibly TRBD1 on 6 matching bases. The germline gives CDR1 LNHDA, CDR2 SQIVND (reference sequence). There are 14 residues in the CDR3. Trimming took off 9 bases at V and 5 bases at J, with 16 bases between the two ends. CDR3 in amino acids: CASGYRVWNEKLFF. For the CDR3, the DNA is TGTGCCAGCGGTTACAGGGTGTGGAATGAAAAACTGTTTTTT.

This chain joins TRBV30 and TRBJ1-2, with D perhaps TRBD1 (5 bases). V was trimmed by 0 bases and J by 7 bases, leaving 12 bases between them. Per germline, CDR1 GTSNPN and CDR2 SVGIG (reference sequence). The CDR3 is 13 residues long. In nucleotides, the CDR3 is TGTGCCTGGAGTGTTTCCCTGGGGGGTGGCTACACCTTC. Amino acids: CAWSVSLGGGYTF.

Regarding this clone: A read error may produce the germline difference seen at one junction end. Written as DNA, the CDR3 is TGTGCCGGCAGTTTCGCGGGGGGTGGCAACGAGCAGTACTTC. It encodes CAGSFAGGGNEQYF. V is TRBV28 and J is TRBJ2-7, with 8 bases that match TRBD2. From germline, CDR1 is MDHEN and CDR2 SYDVKM. CDR3 size: 14 residues.

The rearrangement links TRBV11-2 to TRBJ2-7, with 7 bases that match TRBD2. Germline V gene data show CDR1 as SGHAT and CDR2 as FQNNGV. J was trimmed by 4 bases and V by 2 bases; bases with no gene match: 8. The CDR3 has 15 residues. The CDR3 DNA follows: TGTGCCAGCAGCTTACAGCGGGGAAACTTTTACGAGCAGTACTTC. This sequence encodes CASSLQRGNFYEQYF.

This chain links TRBV18 with TRBJ2-1; a possible D gene is TRBD1 (5 bases). The CDR3 contains 13 residues. Germline lookup yields CDR1 KGHSH and CDR2 LQKENI. V was cut by 0 bases and J by 10 bases, with 10 bases left in between. The CDR3 sequence is CASSPPGQWEQFF. CDR3 coding DNA: TGTGCCAGCTCACCACCGGGGCAGTGGGAGCAGTTCTTC.

J is TRBJ2-1 and V is TRBV19; 7 bases align to TRBD1. Germline V gene data show CDR1 as LNHDA and CDR2 as SQIVND (reference sequence). Trimming took 5 bases from V and 9 from J; bases not matched to a gene: 7. The CDR3 contains 13 residues. The CDR3 nucleotides read TGTGCCAGTAGTCCTGACAGGGTAGGTGAGCAGTTCTTC. This encodes CASSPDRVGEQFF.

The chain uses TRBV28 and TRBJ1-1; D uncertain. The germline gives CDR1 MDHEN, CDR2 SYDVKM. The CDR3 extends over 13 amino acids. Trimming stripped 3 bases from V and 0 bases from J, with 5 bases between. The CDR3 bases are TGTGCCAGCAGTTTTACAGTGAACACTGAAGCTTTCTTT. This codes for CASSFTVNTEAFF.

In its sample, this clone was seen once. The chain couples TRBV2 to TRBJ2-7; a weak D match, TRBD1 (6 bases). The V end lost 6 bases, the J end lost 3 bases, and 12 bases lay between the germline ends. Germline values: CDR1 SNHLY, CDR2 FYNNEI. This CDR3 has 13 amino acids. Here the CDR3 reads CASSSTGIYEQYF. In DNA form, the CDR3 reads TGTGCCAGCAGCTCGACAGGAATCTACGAGCAGTACTTC.

V usage is TRBV5-1 and J usage is TRBJ2-5; TRBD2 matches 7 bases. The CDR3 has 14 residues. V trimming: 2 bases; J trimming: 2 bases; junction bases outside the gene matches: 3. Germline assignment: CDR1 SGHRS and CDR2 YFSETQ. This chain's CDR3 is CASSLAGKQETQYF. The DNA for the CDR3 is TGCGCCAGCAGCTTAGCGGGGAAGCAAGAGACCCAGTACTTC. The full variable domain, its missing parts supplied by reference TRBV5-1 and TRBJ2-5, is KAGVTQTPRYLIKTRGQQVTLSCSPISGHRSVSWYQQTPGQGLQFLFEYFSETQRNKGNFPGRFSGRQFSNSRSEMNVSTLELGDSALYLCASSLAGKQETQYFGPGTRLLVL.

CDR3 DNA: TGTGCCATCAGTGAACGCCCCGGGACAGGGTTACCTTTAGGCAATCAGCCCCAGCATTTT. The encoded protein is CAISERPGTGLPLGNQPQHF. V is TRBV10-3 and J is TRBJ1-5, with TRBD1 matching 9 bases. This CDR3 is 20 amino acids long. The J segment lost 2 bases and the V segment lost 3 bases, leaving 17 bases of the junction unmatched. Germline values: CDR1 ENHRY, CDR2 SYGVKD.

This clone was observed a handful of times. The gene calls are TRBV3-1 (or the pseudogene TRBV3-2) and TRBJ1-2; D is ambiguous. Looked up from germline, CDR1 is LGHDT and CDR2 is YNNKEL (reference sequence). The CDR3 spans 15 residues. The V end was cut by 1 base, the J end by 4 bases, with 13 bases between. CDR3 nucleotides: TGTGCCAGCAGCCAAGCCTCCGGCAGAGGCTATGGCTACACCTTC. Residues: CASSQASGRGYGYTF.

The chain employs TRBV9 and TRBJ2-1; D not certain. V lost 10 bases to trimming and J lost 0 bases, with 14 bases between them. This CDR3 spans 14 amino acids. CDR1 is SGDLS and CDR2 is YYNGEE in the germline V gene. The CDR3 DNA follows: TGTGCCTCCTCTCCCCAGTACTCCTACAATGAGCAGTTCTTC. It codes for CASSPQYSYNEQFF. Full variable domain (remainder filled in from reference TRBV9 and TRBJ2-1): DSGVTQTPKHLITATGQRVTLRCSPRSGDLSVYWYQQSLDQGLQFLIQYYNGEERAKGNILERFSAQQFPDLHSELNLSSLELGDSALYFCASSPQYSYNEQFFGPGTRLTVL.

This chain links TRBV5-1 with TRBJ1-4; 11 positions match TRBD1. The junction had 6 bases not matched to a gene; V was cut back by 4 bases and J by 10 bases. Germline assignment: CDR1 SGHRS and CDR2 YFSETQ. This CDR3 has 14 amino acids. Here the CDR3 reads CASSPGTGGGKLFF. The CDR3 nucleotides are TGCGCCAGCAGCCCCGGGACAGGGGGAGGAAAACTGTTTTTT.

J is TRBJ1-6 and V is TRBV27; the D gene is possibly TRBD1 (6 bases). CDR1 is MNHEY and CDR2 is SMNVEV in the germline V gene (reference sequence). The CDR3 contains 18 residues. V lost 4 bases to trimming and J lost 5 bases, with 21 bases between them. CDR3 DNA sequence: TGTGCCAGCAGTTCCCCGCGGGGGCGAGTTCGCGATAATTCACCCCTCCACTTT. Residues: CASSSPRGRVRDNSPLHF.

The V gene is TRBV5-8, the J gene TRBJ2-6; D is possibly TRBD2 (5 bases). The germline gives CDR1 SGHTS, CDR2 YDEGEE. Trimming took off 4 bases at V and 3 bases at J, with 8 bases between the two ends. This CDR3 region has 14 residues. The CDR3 sequence is CASSAGVGANVLTF. CDR3 DNA sequence: TGTGCCAGCAGCGCCGGGGTTGGGGCCAACGTCCTGACTTTC.

The J gene is TRBJ2-7, the V gene TRBV18, with D possibly being TRBD1 (6 bases). The germline V gene has CDR1 KGHSH and CDR2 LQKENI. Trimming shortened V by 0 bases and J by 7 bases, and 13 bases separated the two germline ends. The CDR3 length is 14 residues. In nucleotides, the CDR3 is TGTGCCAGCTCACCACCTCAGGGGCGCTTGGAGCAGTACTTC. Protein: CASSPPQGRLEQYF.

The chain has TRBV30 and TRBJ1-4, with D unclear. The CDR3 sequence is 16 residues long. In germline, CDR1 is GTSNPN, CDR2 SVGIG (reference sequence). Trimming removed 1 base from V and 0 bases from J, with 12 bases in between. The CDR3 is CAWSAIQQTTNEKLFF. DNA of the CDR3: TGTGCCTGGAGTGCTATACAGCAGACAACTAATGAAAAACTGTTTTTT.